This is a list of T cell receptor beta chains from one sample in a study of T cell responses to AZD1222 COVID-19 vaccine. Here immunoSEQ multiplex PCR was the method, and the copy in TCRdb shows in-frame clones only, minus some. The profile shows 150,000 to 200,000 clones, approximately 90% of them singletons. The source was peripheral blood, collected on day 0 of AZD1222 vaccination. Receptor source: an adult in good health. The CDR3 runs from the conserved cysteine through the conserved F or W. A D gene is named only where the DNA matches it firmly. Where a row states a size, it is once, few, many or the class of an expanded clone; other rows omit it.

v_gene	abundance	d_gene	j_gene	CDR3aa	CDR3nt
TRBV6-1	.	.	TRBJ2-7	CASSESVRVNEQYF	TGTGCCAGCAGTGAATCTGTCAGGGTCAACGAGCAGTACTTC
TRBV7-2	once	.	TRBJ1-2	CASTPERPYGYTF	TGTGCCAGCACCCCCGAGAGACCCTATGGCTACACCTTC
TRBV2	.	.	TRBJ2-2	CASRDPRTTTGELFF	TGTGCCAGCAGGGATCCCCGGACAACCACCGGGGAGCTGTTTTTT
TRBV5-4	.	.	TRBJ1-2	CASSLGGGHLGYGYTF	TGTGCCAGCAGCTTGGGCGGGGGCCACCTGGGCTATGGCTACACCTTC
TRBV18	.	TRBD1	TRBJ1-3	CASSPPTGVAGNTIYF	TGTGCCAGCTCACCGCCGACAGGGGTGGCTGGAAACACCATATATTTT
TRBV30	.	.	TRBJ2-7	CAWSVGSTYEQYF	TGTGCCTGGAGTGTAGGCAGTACCTACGAGCAGTACTTC
TRBV19	.	.	TRBJ1-4	CASWGHTSTNEKLFF	TGTGCCAGTTGGGGGCACACCTCAACTAATGAAAAACTGTTTTTT
TRBV6-5	once	.	TRBJ2-7	CASTPLTGAYEQYF	TGTGCCAGCACCCCCCTCACGGGGGCATACGAGCAGTACTTC
TRBV30	.	.	TRBJ1-6	CAWSVQDNSPLHF	TGTGCCTGGAGTGTACAGGATAATTCACCCCTCCACTTT
TRBV6-5	.	TRBD2	TRBJ2-5	CASSMEGGGHGTQYF	TGTGCCAGCAGTATGGAGGGCGGGGGGCACGGGACCCAGTACTTC
TRBV7-6	.	.	TRBJ2-7	CASSERTNVQYF	TGTGCCAGCTCGGAACGGACCAACGTGCAGTACTTC
TRBV30	once	.	TRBJ2-6	CAWSFKGANVLTF	TGTGCCTGGAGTTTTAAGGGGGCCAACGTCCTGACTTTC
TRBV11-2	.	.	TRBJ2-7	CASSLDGGAPYEQYF	TGTGCCAGCAGCTTAGACGGTGGAGCCCCCTACGAGCAGTACTTC
TRBV6-5	.	.	TRBJ1-5	CASSYSRGSNQPQHF	TGTGCCAGCAGTTACTCCAGGGGTAGCAATCAGCCCCAGCATTTT
TRBV27	.	TRBD1	TRBJ1-2	CASSPNRLGTGANGYTF	TGTGCCAGCAGTCCAAATCGCCTCGGGACAGGGGCTAATGGCTACACCTTC
TRBV7-9	.	.	TRBJ2-7	CASSFPETEQYF	TGTGCCAGCAGCTTCCCAGAAACGGAGCAGTACTTC
TRBV6-5	.	TRBD2	TRBJ2-5	CASRAGGETQYF	TGTGCCAGCAGGGCGGGGGGTGAGACCCAGTACTTC
TRBV27	.	TRBD2	TRBJ2-3	CASSLSYPGTSYADTQYF	TGTGCCAGCAGTTTATCCTATCCCGGGACTAGTTACGCAGATACGCAGTATTTT
TRBV18	.	.	TRBJ2-4	CASSPERTGGPAKNIQYF	TGTGCCAGCTCACCAGAAAGGACGGGGGGCCCTGCCAAAAACATTCAGTACTTC
TRBV7-2	.	TRBD1	TRBJ1-5	CASSSRQGDQPQHF	TGTGCCAGCAGCTCTAGACAGGGGGATCAGCCCCAGCATTTT
TRBV30	.	.	TRBJ1-2	CAWSRWRGAGSHGYTF	TGTGCCTGGAGTAGATGGAGGGGCGCGGGTAGCCATGGCTACACCTTC
TRBV28	.	TRBD2	TRBJ2-5	CASSLSNRLAGETQYF	TGTGCCAGCAGCCTCAGCAACCGACTAGCAGGGGAGACCCAGTACTTC
TRBV3-1/TRBV3-2	.	.	TRBJ2-1	CASSQGSAGLTNNEQFF	TGTGCCAGCAGCCAAGGTTCTGCGGGGTTAACTAACAATGAGCAGTTCTTC
TRBV2	.	TRBD1	TRBJ1-5	CASSDRQGHNQPQHF	TGTGCCAGCAGCGATCGACAGGGGCACAATCAGCCCCAGCATTTT
TRBV28	.	.	TRBJ1-1	CASSSPVGTEAFF	TGTGCCAGCAGCTCGCCCGTCGGCACAGAAGCTTTCTTT
TRBV3-1/TRBV3-2	.	.	TRBJ1-2	CASSQGINYGYTF	TGTGCCAGCAGCCAAGGGATTAACTATGGCTACACCTTC
TRBV4-3	.	TRBD1	TRBJ1-2	CASSPEYRGWNYGYTF	TGCGCCAGCAGCCCAGAATACAGGGGCTGGAACTATGGCTACACCTTC
TRBV28	.	.	TRBJ1-5	CASSSPETHDQPQHF	TGTGCCAGCAGCTCCCCGGAGACACATGATCAGCCCCAGCATTTT
TRBV5-1	.	.	TRBJ2-7	CASSLGARNLDEQYF	TGCGCCAGCAGCCTGGGAGCGAGGAATTTGGACGAGCAGTACTTC
TRBV7-6	.	TRBD1	TRBJ1-6	CASSPTGVAYNSPLHF	TGTGCCAGCAGCCCAACAGGGGTCGCTTATAATTCACCCCTCCACTTT
TRBV18	once	.	TRBJ2-2	CASSFRETNTGELFF	TGTGCCAGCTCATTTAGGGAAACGAACACCGGGGAGCTGTTTTTT
TRBV7-9	.	.	TRBJ1-5	CASRRLELGNQPQHF	TGTGCCAGCAGACGACTCGAACTTGGCAATCAGCCCCAGCATTTT
TRBV24-1	.	.	TRBJ2-1	CATSDLSQGQLNEQFF	TGTGCCACCAGTGATTTGAGCCAGGGTCAACTCAATGAGCAGTTCTTC
TRBV19	.	TRBD1	TRBJ2-2	CASSISQGALLNTGELFF	TGTGCCAGTAGTATATCCCAGGGGGCCCTCCTAAACACCGGGGAGCTGTTTTTT
TRBV5-1	.	TRBD2	TRBJ2-1	CASSAPTSSHNEQFF	TGCGCCAGCAGCGCCCCGACTAGCTCCCACAATGAGCAGTTCTTC
TRBV7-2	.	.	TRBJ2-6	CASSLDLSGANVLTF	TGTGCCAGCAGCTTAGATCTCTCTGGGGCCAACGTCCTGACTTTC
TRBV11-2	.	TRBD1	TRBJ1-2	CASSSPRQGKAYGYTF	TGTGCCAGCAGCTCGCCCCGACAGGGGAAGGCCTATGGCTACACCTTC
TRBV30	once	.	TRBJ1-5	CAWSFGTDQPQHF	TGTGCCTGGAGTTTCGGGACCGATCAGCCCCAGCATTTT